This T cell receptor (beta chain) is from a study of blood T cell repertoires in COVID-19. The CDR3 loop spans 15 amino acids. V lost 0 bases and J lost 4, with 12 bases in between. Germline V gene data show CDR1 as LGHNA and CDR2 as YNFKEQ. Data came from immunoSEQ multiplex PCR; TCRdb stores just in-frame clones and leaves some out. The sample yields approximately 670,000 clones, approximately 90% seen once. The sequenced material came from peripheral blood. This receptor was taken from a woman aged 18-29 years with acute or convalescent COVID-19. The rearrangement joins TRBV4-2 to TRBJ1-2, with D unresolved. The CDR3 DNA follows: TGTGCCAGCAGCCAAGATGAGAGGAGACCCTATGGCTACACCTTC. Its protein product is CASSQDERRPYGYTF.